Detailed here is one T cell receptor (beta chain). How the authors handled the data: Estimation of nucleated cell counts relied on the amplification of reference gene primers. Method: immunoSEQ multiplex PCR; TCRdb's copy keeps in-frame clones and lacks some. The DNA was the basis for D and trimming; V, J and clone size are from that table. The table lists 150,000 to 200,000 clones, more than 75% of them singletons. This sample was taken from a study of blood T cell repertoires in COVID-19. Study-wide background: COVID-19 samples collected from the United States, Italy and Spain covered acute and convalescent phases. Sources were T cells, B-cell-depleted T cells, or PBMCs; the material itself was cDNA or gDNA.

Germline-derived CDR1 and CDR2 are SQVTM and ANQGSEA. Trimming stripped 6 bases from V and 8 bases from J, with 7 bases between. This CDR3 is built from 10 residues. It was during active infection that Seattle patients were enrolled and then longitudinally followed. The sequence came from a woman aged 70-85 years with COVID-19, enrolled during active disease. Sample: peripheral blood. The chain recombines TRBV29-1 with TRBJ1-4, with a possible D match to TRBD1 (5 bases). The CDR3 sequence: CSVGGEKLFF. The CDR3 DNA reads TGCAGCGTCGGGGGGGAAAAACTGTTTTTT. The variable domain in full, with the rest retrieved from reference TRBV29-1 and TRBJ1-4, is SAVISQKPSRDICQRGTSLTIQCQVDSQVTMMFWYRQQPGQSLTLIATANQGSEATYESGFVIDKFPISRPNLTFSTLTVSNMSPEDSSIYLCSVGGEKLFFGSGTQLSVL.